A single sample is the source of the 8 T cell receptor beta chains below, sequenced in a study of vaccination effects on CD4 cells after COVID-19. Profiled with immunoSEQ multiplex PCR; TCRdb holds only in-frame clones, not every one. The sample holds 42,000 or so clones, under 80% seen once. Antigen-specific CD4+ T cells were expanded with viral peptide pools in the ViraFEST assay before sequencing. Isolation of CD4+ T cells took place after 10 days of culture. Documented for the person is a PCR-confirmed SARS-CoV-2 infection occurring between March and December 2020. These receptors have no identified antigens. This specimen consisted of CD4+ T cells from PBMCs cultured with a peptide pool, obtained before COVID-19 vaccination. These receptors were collected from a human donor who had a prior SARS-CoV-2 infection.

This chain connects TRBV5-6 to TRBJ2-7; 7 positions agree with TRBD2. CDR3 length equals 14 residues. Germline CDR1 and CDR2: SGHDT and YYEEEE. The V gene end was trimmed by 1 base and the J gene end by 6 bases; junction bases not matched to a gene: 7. Written as DNA, the CDR3 is TGTGCCAGCAGCTTGTGGGAGGGCGGGTTCGAGCAGTACTTC. Protein: CASSLWEGGFEQYF.

The gene calls are TRBV7-8 and TRBJ2-6; D remains ambiguous. V shed 1 base and J shed 0 bases, with 10 bases lying between them. This CDR3 has 17 residues. Germline V gives CDR1 SGHVS, CDR2 FQNEAQ. The CDR3 DNA sequence: TGTGCCAGCAGCTTAGGCAGGTCTCACTCTGGGGCCAACGTCCTGACTTTC. Amino acids: CASSLGRSHSGANVLTF.

CDR3 DNA: TGTGCCAGCGGAACGTCCTACGAGCAGTACTTC. Its translation is CASGTSYEQYF. This rearrangement joins TRBV27 to TRBJ2-7; D ambiguous. Germline values: CDR1 MNHEY, CDR2 SMNVEV (reference sequence). The CDR3 sequence is 11 residues long. V gave up 8 bases and J gave up 1 base, with 6 bases separating them.

The genes are TRBV24-1 and TRBJ2-1; the D is unclear. V lost 3 bases, J lost 4 bases, and 15 bases lay in between. The germline CDR1 and CDR2 sequences are KGHDR and SFDVKD. The CDR3 length is 16 residues. CDR3 protein: CATSDPRAAAYNEQFF. CDR3 in DNA: TGTGCCACCAGTGATCCAAGGGCCGCGGCTTACAATGAGCAGTTCTTC.

The chain combines TRBV7-2 with TRBJ2-1, with 7 positions matching TRBD2. This CDR3 contains 15 residues. Per the germline V gene, CDR1 is SGHTA and CDR2 is FQGNSA. Trimming removed 6 bases from V and 3 bases from J; junction bases left unmatched: 8. CDR3 residues: CASRRMSSGYNEQFF. The CDR3 DNA is TGTGCCAGCAGGCGAATGTCTAGCGGCTACAATGAGCAGTTCTTC.

The rearrangement joins TRBV5-5 to TRBJ1-2, with 7 bases fitting TRBD1. Germline CDR1 reads SGHKS; CDR2 reads YYEKEE (reference sequence). CDR3 length: 13 residues. Unmatched junction bases numbered 2, after V lost 4 bases and J lost 2 bases. CDR3 bases: TGTGCCAGCAGCGGGGACAGCAACTATGGCTACACCTTC. It encodes CASSGDSNYGYTF.

The count of this clone is one. This chain joins TRBV2 and TRBJ2-7, with a tentative D call TRBD1 (6 bases). The V gene's germline CDR1 is SNHLY and CDR2 FYNNEI. This CDR3 comprises 12 residues. Trimming pared 8 bases from V and 4 bases from J, leaving 12 bases between. The CDR3 bases are TGTGCCAGCGGGACATGGAATTACGAGCAGTACTTC. It yields the protein CASGTWNYEQYF.

V gene TRBV9 combines with J gene TRBJ1-2; D is uncertain. Between the trimmed V and J ends, which lost 4 bases and 4 bases, there was a span of 11 bases. Per the germline V gene, CDR1 is SGDLS and CDR2 is YYNGEE. This CDR3 is 13 amino acids long. CDR3 amino acids: CASSPRTGYGYTF. In nucleotides, the CDR3 is TGTGCCAGCAGCCCCCGGACGGGCTATGGCTACACCTTC.